What follows are 17 T cell receptor beta chains derived from one specimen sequenced in a study of metastatic and nonmetastatic thyroid tumors. TCRdb re-analyzed the PCR reads using MiXCR. This sample carries tens of thousands of clones, around 15% of them seen once, and the ten largest clones take roughly 22%. There were no patients who had received any treatment before thyroid surgery. The specimen was blood. These receptors all come from a female donor with papillary thyroid cancer or a benign thyroid nodule (not recorded which). Some clones in this sample may be carry-over from other donors' samples.

This clone showed up just once. The CDR3 does not close with the conserved phenylalanine or tryptophan, likely indicating a read error. This rearrangement joins TRBV13 to TRBJ2-3; 7 bases fit TRBD1. Germline V lookup: CDR1 PRHDT, CDR2 FYEKMQ (reference sequence). The CDR3 is 20 residues long. Trimming at V came to 5 bases and at J to 2 bases, leaving 22 bases not matched to a gene. The CDR3 sequence: CASSMLARGGSAWPTDTQYL. The DNA of the CDR3 is TGTGCCAGCAGCATGCTGGCGCGAGGGGGCAGTGCATGGCCCACAGATACGCAGTATTTG.

This clone showed up many times. This CDR3 is also generated by other DNA sequences in the sample. J is TRBJ2-3 and V is TRBV3-1; 11 bases match TRBD1. This CDR3 is 17 amino acids long. Germline lookup yields CDR1 LGHDT and CDR2 YNNKEL (reference sequence). J gave up 2 bases and V 4 bases, and 8 bases lay outside the gene matches. The CDR3 nucleotides read TGTGCCAGCAGCCCGAGACGGACAGGGGGCTCCACAGATACGCAGTATTTT. It translates to CASSPRRTGGSTDTQYF.

This clone was counted at least ten times. The chain is built from TRBV29-1 and TRBJ1-1; the D gene is possibly TRBD1 (5 bases). The CDR3 totals 12 residues. Germline loops: CDR1 SQVTM, CDR2 ANQGSEA. Deletions cut 5 bases from V and 1 base from J, with 8 bases between. The CDR3 sequence: CSVRDGNTEAFF. DNA of the CDR3: TGCAGCGTTAGGGACGGGAACACTGAAGCTTTCTTT.

V is TRBV4-1 and J is TRBJ2-2; D is undetermined. Trimming removed 4 bases from V and 0 bases from J, with 12 bases in between. In germline, CDR1 is MGHRA, CDR2 YSYEKL. The CDR3 is 16 residues long. In DNA form, the CDR3 reads TGCGCCAGCAGCCCAATGGGATCCGCGAACACCGGGGAGCTGTTTTTT. It encodes CASSPMGSANTGELFF.

The V and J genes are TRBV28 and TRBJ1-6; 9 bases align to TRBD1. CDR1 is MDHEN and CDR2 is SYDVKM in the germline V gene. The CDR3 runs 15 residues. V lost 6 bases to trimming and J lost 5 bases; unmatched junction nucleotides: 5. CDR3 DNA sequence: TGTGCCAGCAGACAGGGGGCACAGAATAATTCACCCCTCCACTTT. It is translated as CASRQGAQNNSPLHF.

This clone showed up just a few times. The chain combines TRBV6-4 with TRBJ1-1; 7 nucleotides agree with TRBD1. With 4 bases clipped from V and 9 bases from J, the junction kept 8 bases outside the gene matches. Germline V CDR1 and CDR2: MRHNA, SNTAGT. CDR3 size: 13 residues. The CDR3 protein is CASSAGQRGKAFF. The DNA for the CDR3 is TGTGCCAGCAGTGCGGGACAGCGGGGGAAAGCTTTCTTT.

Ten or more counts support this clone. Different DNA sequences within this sample yield the same CDR3. The CDR3 loop reads CASSPRFRGSSGELFF. CDR3 nucleotide sequence: TGTGCCAGCAGTCCCCGTTTTCGAGGTTCCTCGGGGGAGCTGTTTTTT. The chain carries TRBV12-3 or TRBV12-4 and TRBJ2-2, with D unresolved. The CDR3 contains 16 residues. The V and J ends lost 5 bases and 8 bases respectively, with 21 bases between them.

This clone turned up a few times. The chain couples TRBV19 to TRBJ2-7, with D tentatively TRBD1 or TRBD2 (5 bases each). Trimming removed 7 bases at V and 3 bases at J, with 19 bases between. The CDR3 sequence is 15 residues long. Germline lookup yields CDR1 LNHDA and CDR2 SQIVND (reference sequence). The DNA for the CDR3 is TGTGCCAGTACCGCGGGTTCGGGACCGAACTACGAGCAGTACTTC. Amino acid sequence: CASTAGSGPNYEQYF.

This clone was detected ten times or more. The chain links TRBV5-5 to TRBJ2-7, with D maybe TRBD2 (5 bases). The V and J ends lost 0 bases and 2 bases respectively, with 15 bases between them. There are 16 residues in the CDR3. From germline, CDR1 is SGHKS and CDR2 YYEKEE (reference sequence). The CDR3 here is CASSLAVSGSPYEQYF. The CDR3 DNA follows: TGTGCCAGCAGCTTGGCCGTAAGCGGATCTCCCTACGAGCAGTACTTC.

In this sample, this clone turned up many times. The rearrangement joins TRBV20-1 to TRBJ2-7; possible D gene TRBD1, 7 bases. CDR1 DFQATT and CDR2 SNEGSKA come from the germline V gene (reference sequence). Trimming pared 6 bases from V and 5 bases from J, leaving 17 bases between. The CDR3 is made up of 13 amino acids. CDR3 DNA sequence: TGCAGTGCGAGGGACGGCAGGGGGGACGAGCAGTACTTC. Encoded protein: CSARDGRGDEQYF.

Remarks on this clone: The junction departs from the called germline gene at one end, perhaps through a read error. This chain joins TRBV7-2 and TRBJ2-7; 12 positions agree with TRBD2. Germline loops: CDR1 SGHTA, CDR2 FQGNSA. The CDR3 consists of 15 residues. CDR3 region: CARSWGLAGGREQYF. Written as DNA, the CDR3 is TGTGCCAGGAGCTGGGGACTAGCGGGTGGGAGGGAGCAGTACTTC.

In this sample, this clone turned up many times. The chain has TRBV20-1 and TRBJ2-5, with TRBD2 matching over 8 bases. The CDR3 contains 12 residues. Unmatched junction bases numbered 5, after V lost 6 bases and J lost 5 bases. CDR1 and CDR2 (germline): DFQATT, SNEGSKA (reference sequence). CDR3 in amino acids: CSARTGGETQYF. In nucleotides, the CDR3 is TGCAGTGCCCGGACGGGAGGGGAGACCCAGTACTTC.

The J gene is TRBJ2-3, the V gene TRBV10-2; D call uncertain. This CDR3 spans 13 amino acids. V lost 0 bases and J lost 6, with 7 bases in between. Germline V gives CDR1 WSHSY, CDR2 SAAADI. DNA of the CDR3: TGCGCCAGCAGTGAGTCCGGGCTGGATACGCAGTATTTT. As protein: CASSESGLDTQYF.

With respect to this clone: Given a much more abundant clone one base away, this may be a read error. The chain links TRBV20-1 to TRBJ2-5, with D unclear. This CDR3 contains 13 residues. V shed 6 bases and J shed 6 bases, with 17 bases lying between them. Germline V CDR1 and CDR2: DFQATT, SNEGSKA (reference sequence). CDR3 nucleotide sequence: TGCAGTGCCTTTTTGGGAACAACTCAGACCCAGTACTTC. Amino acids: CSAFLGTTQTQYF.

This clone was recorded at least ten times. This sequence joins TRBV24-1 and TRBJ1-1; D possibly corresponds to TRBD1 (5 bases). Per germline, CDR1 KGHDR and CDR2 SFDVKD. The CDR3 runs 16 residues. V was cut by 6 bases and J by 5 bases, with 21 bases left in between. CDR3 in amino acids: CATSLGGAGRETEAFF. CDR3 nucleotides: TGTGCCACCAGTCTTGGAGGGGCAGGTAGAGAGACTGAAGCTTTCTTT.

The table lists this clone with a few counts. A much larger clone differs by one base, so this may be a read error. V and J are TRBV20-1 and TRBJ2-1; 8 nucleotides line up with TRBD2. Germline CDR1 and CDR2: DFQATT and SNEGSKA (reference sequence). This CDR3 has 14 amino acids. CDR3 in amino acids: CILPLAGGWGEQFF. The CDR3 DNA is TGCATCCTCCCACTGGCGGGAGGTTGGGGTGAGCAGTTCTTC.

This clone was seen at least ten times. The chain combines TRBV13 with TRBJ2-7, with D possibly being TRBD1 (6 bases). Trimming stripped 4 bases from V and 3 bases from J, with 10 bases between. Germline V gives CDR1 PRHDT, CDR2 FYEKMQ (reference sequence). CDR3 length: 13 amino acids. This CDR3 is CASSSRTDYEQYF. CDR3 nucleotide sequence: TGTGCCAGCAGCTCGAGGACAGACTACGAGCAGTACTTC.